A single sample is the source of the 7 T cell receptor beta chains below, sequenced in a study of response to subunit inactivated influenza vaccine (dated by TCRdb to the late 2010s). Preparation of the library involved RT-PCR. Instrument used: Illumina HiSeq 2500. TCRdb redid the processing of the public reads, applying fastp at Q25 and MiXCR, and retained in-frame beta chains. Identical CDR3 proteins give one entry, which carries the most common genes and DNA. The sample table lists under 950,000 distinct CDR3 sequences, approximately 22% of them with a count of one. In total, the top ten clones hold about 9.4% of the sample. This specimen consisted of PBMCs from blood, obtained 5 days after vaccination. These receptors came from a man in his fifties or sixties who received an inactivated influenza vaccine. Donor details come from another sample of the same person, matched by shared clones.

A few counts support this clonotype. This rearrangement joins TRBV5-1 to TRBJ1-3, with D perhaps matching TRBD1 (6 bases). V was cut by 4 bases and J by 5 bases, with 10 bases left in between. Per the germline V gene, CDR1 is SGHRS and CDR2 is YFSETQ. This CDR3 region has 13 residues. DNA of the CDR3: TGCGCCAGCAGCCTCGGACAGCGAAACACCATATATTTT. Translation: CASSLGQRNTIYF.

The chain joins TRBV18 to TRBJ2-7; 8 bases are shared with TRBD2. With 5 bases clipped from V and 4 bases from J, the junction kept 10 bases outside the gene matches. CDR1 KGHSH and CDR2 LQKENI come from the germline V gene. The CDR3 is 15 amino acids. The CDR3 spells CASSDPSGPPYEQYF. Written as DNA, the CDR3 is TGTGCCAGCTCAGATCCTAGCGGGCCTCCTTACGAGCAGTACTTC.

The chain links TRBV20-1 to TRBJ2-1, with TRBD2 matching over 13 bases. There are 15 residues in the CDR3. V shed 6 bases and J 8 bases; nucleotides not matched to a gene: 10. CDR1 is DFQATT and CDR2 is SNEGSKA in the germline V gene (reference sequence). In nucleotides, the CDR3 is TGCAGTGCACCTCCACTAGCGGGGGGGCGCGATGAGCAGTTCTTC. Protein product: CSAPPLAGGRDEQFF.

This chain joins TRBV5-1 and TRBJ2-1, with TRBD2 matching over 7 bases. Germline V gene lookup returns CDR1 SGHRS and CDR2 YFSETQ. There are 14 residues in the CDR3. The V and J ends lost 0 bases and 7 bases, in that order; junction bases with no gene match: 4. In DNA, the CDR3 is TGCGCCAGCAGCTTGGGGGGTAGCGGGAATGAGCAGTTCTTC. Translated: CASSLGGSGNEQFF. The variable domain in full, completed from reference TRBV5-1 and TRBJ2-1, reads KAGVTQTPRYLIKTRGQQVTLSCSPISGHRSVSWYQQTPGQGLQFLFEYFSETQRNKGNFPGRFSGRQFSNSRSEMNVSTLELGDSALYLCASSLGGSGNEQFFGPGTRLTVL.

This clonotype has only a few counts. The genes are TRBV2 and TRBJ2-1; 11 bases are shared with TRBD1. Germline V lookup: CDR1 SNHLY, CDR2 FYNNEI. The J segment lost 4 bases and the V segment lost 7 bases, leaving 6 bases of the junction unmatched. This CDR3 is built from 15 residues. CDR3 sequence reads: CASNFGTGGYNEQFF. CDR3 sequence (DNA): TGTGCCAGCAACTTCGGGACAGGGGGATACAATGAGCAGTTCTTC.

This clonotype came up a few times. As DNA, the CDR3 is TGCGCCAGCAGCCAACATGAGTCCACAGATACGCAGTATTTT. It yields the protein CASSQHESTDTQYF. The chain is built from TRBV4-1 and TRBJ2-3; D unresolved. V lost 2 bases, J lost 2 bases, and 8 bases lay in between. Germline values: CDR1 MGHRA, CDR2 YSYEKL. The CDR3 is 14 amino acids.

There are a few counts of this clonotype. The CDR3 loop is CASSLDGTSHYNEQFF. As DNA, the CDR3 is TGTGCCAGCAGCTTAGATGGGACTAGCCACTACAATGAGCAGTTCTTC. The chain couples TRBV7-2 to TRBJ2-1; 9 bases align to TRBD2. The CDR3 length is 16 residues. The trim removed 1 base at V and 3 bases at J, leaving 4 bases unmatched. Per the germline V gene, CDR1 is SGHTA and CDR2 is FQGNSA.